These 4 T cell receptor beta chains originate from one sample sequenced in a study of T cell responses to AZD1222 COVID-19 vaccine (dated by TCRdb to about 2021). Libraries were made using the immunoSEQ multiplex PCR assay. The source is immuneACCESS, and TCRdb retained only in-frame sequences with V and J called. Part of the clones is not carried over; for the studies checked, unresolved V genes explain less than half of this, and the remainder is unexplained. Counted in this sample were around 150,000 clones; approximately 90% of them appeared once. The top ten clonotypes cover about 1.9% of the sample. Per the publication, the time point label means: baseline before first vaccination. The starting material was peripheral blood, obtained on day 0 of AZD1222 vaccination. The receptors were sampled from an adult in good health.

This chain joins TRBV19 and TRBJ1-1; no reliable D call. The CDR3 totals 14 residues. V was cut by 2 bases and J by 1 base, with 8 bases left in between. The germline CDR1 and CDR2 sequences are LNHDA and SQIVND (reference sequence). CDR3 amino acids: CASSITHWNTEAFF. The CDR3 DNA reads TGTGCCAGTAGTATAACACACTGGAACACTGAAGCTTTCTTT. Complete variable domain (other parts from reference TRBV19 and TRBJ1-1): DGGITQSPKYLFRKEGQNVTLSCEQNLNHDAMYWYRQDPGQGLRLIYYSQIVNDFQKGDIAEGYSVSREKKESFPLTVTSAQKNPTAFYLCASSITHWNTEAFFGQGTRLTVV.

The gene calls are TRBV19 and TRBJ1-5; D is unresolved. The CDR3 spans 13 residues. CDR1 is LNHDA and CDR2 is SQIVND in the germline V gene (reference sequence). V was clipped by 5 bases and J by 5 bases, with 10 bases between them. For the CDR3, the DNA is TGTGCCAGTAGTGATGGGCGAGATCAGCCCCAGCATTTT. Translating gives CASSDGRDQPQHF.

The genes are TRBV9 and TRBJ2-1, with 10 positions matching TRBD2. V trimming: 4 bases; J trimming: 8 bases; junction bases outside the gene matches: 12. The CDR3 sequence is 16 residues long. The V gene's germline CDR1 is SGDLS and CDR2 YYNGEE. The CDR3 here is CASSLGAGTSADEQFF. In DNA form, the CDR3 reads TGTGCCAGCAGCCTAGGGGCCGGGACTAGCGCCGATGAGCAGTTCTTC. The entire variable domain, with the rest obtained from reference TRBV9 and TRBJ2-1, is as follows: DSGVTQTPKHLITATGQRVTLRCSPRSGDLSVYWYQQSLDQGLQFLIQYYNGEERAKGNILERFSAQQFPDLHSELNLSSLELGDSALYFCASSLGAGTSADEQFFGPGTRLTVL.

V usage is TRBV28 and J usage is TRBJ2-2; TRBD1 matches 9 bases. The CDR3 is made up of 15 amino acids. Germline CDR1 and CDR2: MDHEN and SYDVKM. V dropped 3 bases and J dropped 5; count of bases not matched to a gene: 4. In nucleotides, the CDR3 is TGTGCCAGCAGTTTTGGGGACAGGGTTACCGGGGAGCTGTTTTTT. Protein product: CASSFGDRVTGELFF.